This T cell receptor (beta chain) stems from a study of shared clonotypes between healthy human individuals. Memory CD4+ cells were the fraction left after CD45RA+ naive selection. Assay execution took place at the deep level. Replicate PCRs from sorted subsets contained approximately 190 ng DNA, which is 31,000 or so T cell genomes. Clones were sequenced by immunoSEQ multiplex PCR, and TCRdb holds only the in-frame ones, with some missing. The sample lists millions of clones; more than 85% were seen once. V dropped 6 bases and J dropped 4; count of bases not matched to a gene: 8. Germline V gene data show CDR1 as MDHEN and CDR2 as SYDVKM. CDR3 size: 15 residues.

The sample consisted of naive CD4+ T cells from PBMCs. This sample's subset: CD45RA+ positively selected. The sequence was obtained from a man younger than 30 in good health. Some clones in this sample may be carry-over from other donors' samples. The chain recombines TRBV28 with TRBJ1-2; 10 bases agree with TRBD1. CDR3 region: CASRRQGAVVYGYTF. Here the CDR3 DNA reads TGTGCCAGCAGGCGACAGGGGGCGGTTGTCTATGGCTACACCTTC.